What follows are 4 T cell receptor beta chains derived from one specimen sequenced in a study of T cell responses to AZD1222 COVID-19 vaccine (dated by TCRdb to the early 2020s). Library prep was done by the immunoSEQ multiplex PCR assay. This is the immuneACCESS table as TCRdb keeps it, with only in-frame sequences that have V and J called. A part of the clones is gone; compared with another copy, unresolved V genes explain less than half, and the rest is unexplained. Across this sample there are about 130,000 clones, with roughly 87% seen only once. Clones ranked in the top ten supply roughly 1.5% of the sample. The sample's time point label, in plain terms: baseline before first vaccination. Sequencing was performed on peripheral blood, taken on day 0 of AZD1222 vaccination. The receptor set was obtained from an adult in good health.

CDR3 nucleotide sequence: TGTGCCAGCAGCTCAGGGGCCAGCCTGCGGCCGGATACGCAGTATTTT. Its translation is CASSSGASLRPDTQYF. This chain connects TRBV11-1 to TRBJ2-3; TRBD1 might be the D (6 bases). The CDR3 length is 16 residues. Germline assignment: CDR1 SGHAT and CDR2 FQDESV (reference sequence). Trimming removed 4 bases at V and 6 bases at J, with 20 bases between.

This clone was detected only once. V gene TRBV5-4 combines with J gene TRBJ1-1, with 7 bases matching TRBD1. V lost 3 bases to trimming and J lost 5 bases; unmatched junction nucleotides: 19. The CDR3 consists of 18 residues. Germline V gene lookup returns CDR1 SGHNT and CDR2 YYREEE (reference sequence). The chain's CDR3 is CASSSFSVTGIFRTEAFF. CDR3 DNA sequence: TGTGCCAGCAGCTCCTTTTCTGTGACAGGGATCTTTAGAACTGAAGCTTTCTTT.

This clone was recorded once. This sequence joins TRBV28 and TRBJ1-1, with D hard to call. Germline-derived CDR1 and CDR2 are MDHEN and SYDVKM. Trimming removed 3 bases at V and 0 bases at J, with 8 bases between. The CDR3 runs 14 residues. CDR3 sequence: CASSLTRMNTEAFF. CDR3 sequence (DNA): TGTGCCAGCAGTTTGACCAGGATGAACACTGAAGCTTTCTTT.

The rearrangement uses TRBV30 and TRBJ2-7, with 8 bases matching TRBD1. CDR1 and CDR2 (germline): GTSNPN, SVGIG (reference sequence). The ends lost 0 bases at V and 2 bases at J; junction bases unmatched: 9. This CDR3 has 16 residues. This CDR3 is CAWSVLRTGITYEQYF. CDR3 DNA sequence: TGTGCCTGGAGTGTACTGAGGACAGGGATCACCTACGAGCAGTACTTC.